The sequence of this T cell receptor (beta chain) was determined in a study of cytomegalovirus exposure and HLA in healthy donors. The CDR3 has 14 residues. Trimming took 3 bases from V and 5 from J, leaving 13 bases between them. Germline V gene lookup returns CDR1 MNHEY and CDR2 SMNVEV (reference sequence). A single count supports this clone. PCR used 60 Vbeta primers and 13 Jbeta primers. Here immunoSEQ multiplex PCR was the method, and the copy in TCRdb shows in-frame clones only, minus some. The data show around 82,000 clones, with around 81% seen just once and 5.5% held by the top ten. The source of this sequence is a male donor in good health and CMV-seropositive. The specimen sequenced was PBMCs. The chain uses TRBV27 and TRBJ1-2, with D possibly TRBD1 on 6 matching bases. Here the CDR3 DNA reads TGTGCCAGCAGTTTGGGTGGACAGCTATATGGCTACACCTTC. This encodes CASSLGGQLYGYTF.